This is a list of T cell receptor beta chains from one sample in a study of T-cell memory formation after mild COVID-19. TCRdb re-called the 5' RACE reads with MiXCR, one entry per CDR3 protein. The top ten clones hold 9% to 15% of a sample with around 500,000 distinct CDR3 sequences, roughly 18% of them seen once. The sample consisted of PBMCs or a T cell subset sorted from them (not recorded which). These receptors all stem from an adult woman who had mild COVID-19 (a few samples of this study predate the infection). Cell type and time point are not known. The CDR3 runs from the conserved cysteine through the conserved F or W. D genes are given only for firm matches. A clone size is listed for some rows: how often the clone was seen (once, few, many), or a class if it is expanded.

TRBV5-1	TRBD2	few	TRBJ2-3	TGCGCCAGCAGCTTGGTAGCGGGAGGGCCTAGAGATACGCAGTATTTT	CASSLVAGGPRDTQYF
TRBV27	TRBD1	few	TRBJ1-2	TGTGCCAGCAGTTACGGGACAGGGCACTATGGCTACACCTTC	CASSYGTGHYGYTF
TRBV11-2	.	.	TRBJ2-5	TGTGCCAGCAGCCAACCATCGGGTGGTGCGGAGACCCAGTACTTC	CASSQPSGGAETQYF
TRBV12-3/TRBV12-4	TRBD1	.	TRBJ2-2	TGTGCCAGCAGTTTACAACAGGGGACGGGGGAGCTGTTTTTT	CASSLQQGTGELFF
TRBV7-6	TRBD2	few	TRBJ2-7	TGTGCCAGCAGCAGGGCTCCGGGGGGGACTTCCTACGAGCAGTACTTC	CASSRAPGGTSYEQYF
TRBV25-1	TRBD1	few	TRBJ1-4	TGTGCCAGCAGTGACAAGGGGGCGGGTCGGGAAAAACTGTTTTTT	CASSDKGAGREKLFF
TRBV6-1	TRBD1	few	TRBJ2-1	TGTGCCAGCAGTGAACGACAGGGGAATGAGCAGTTCTTC	CASSERQGNEQFF
TRBV5-8	.	.	TRBJ2-7	TGTGCCAGCAGCATCCCGACGGGGAGCTCCTACGAGCAGTACTTC	CASSIPTGSSYEQYF
TRBV4-1	TRBD1	few	TRBJ1-2	TGCGCCAGCAGCCAAGAACAGGGGGTAAATGGCTACACCTTC	CASSQEQGVNGYTF
TRBV20-1	TRBD1	few	TRBJ1-2	TGCAGTGCTACCTTAGACAGGGAATATGGCTACACCTTC	CSATLDREYGYTF
TRBV12-3/TRBV12-4	TRBD2	many	TRBJ2-7	TGTGCCAGCAGCCCTAGCGGAGCCTCCTACGAGCAGTACTTC	CASSPSGASYEQYF
TRBV5-1	TRBD2	.	TRBJ2-1	TGCGCCAGCAGCTTTAGCGGGGGGGCTTATGAGCAGTTCTTC	CASSFSGGAYEQFF
TRBV20-1	.	.	TRBJ2-7	TGCAGTGTACCCGACGGGTACGAGCAGTACTTC	CSVPDGYEQYF
TRBV4-2	.	few	TRBJ2-7	TGTGCCAGCAGCCAAGATAACGGGGACGAGCAGTACTTC	CASSQDNGDEQYF
TRBV28	.	.	TRBJ1-1	TGTGCCAGCAACACCGGGACACTTGAAGCTTTCTTT	CASNTGTLEAFF
TRBV4-3	TRBD1	few	TRBJ1-3	TGCGCCAGCAGCCTCCACCTCACAGGGGCAGCTGGAAACACCATATATTTT	CASSLHLTGAAGNTIYF
TRBV11-3	.	few	TRBJ1-1	TGTGCCAGCACCTTCTCCCGGTGGGCTTTCTTT	CASTFSRWAFF
TRBV7-9	TRBD1	.	TRBJ2-5	TGTGCCAGCAGCACCCGGGACAGGGGCCGGGCCCAAGAGACCCAGTACTTC	CASSTRDRGRAQETQYF
TRBV12-3/TRBV12-4	.	.	TRBJ2-2	TGTGCCAGCAGTCCAAAAGCTCTGGGAACCGGGGAGCTGTTTTTT	CASSPKALGTGELFF
TRBV12-3/TRBV12-4	TRBD2	few	TRBJ2-3	TGTGCCAGCACCCGCGGCCCGGGACTACAAGCAGATACGCAGTATTTT	CASTRGPGLQADTQYF
TRBV11-2	TRBD2	few	TRBJ2-7	TGTGCCAGCAGGGGACTAGCAACGCACGAGCAGTACTTC	CASRGLATHEQYF
TRBV4-1	.	.	TRBJ2-7	TGCGCCAGCAGCCTAGAGTGGGTGGAGTACTACGAGCAGTACTTC	CASSLEWVEYYEQYF
TRBV30	TRBD2	.	TRBJ2-3	TGTGCCTGGAGTGTTGGTGCGGGGGGCACAGATACGCAGTATTTT	CAWSVGAGGTDTQYF